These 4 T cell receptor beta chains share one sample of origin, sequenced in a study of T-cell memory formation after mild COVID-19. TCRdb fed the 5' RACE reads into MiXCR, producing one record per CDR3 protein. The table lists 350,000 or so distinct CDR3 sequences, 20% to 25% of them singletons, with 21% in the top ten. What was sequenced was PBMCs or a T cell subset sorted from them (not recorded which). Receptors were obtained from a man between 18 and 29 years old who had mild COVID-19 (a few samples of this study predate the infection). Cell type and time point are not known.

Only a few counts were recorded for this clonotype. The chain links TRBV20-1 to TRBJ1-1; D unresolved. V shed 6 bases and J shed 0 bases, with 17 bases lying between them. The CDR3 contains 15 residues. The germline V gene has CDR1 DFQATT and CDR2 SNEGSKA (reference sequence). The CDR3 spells CSAPRPWAMNTEAFF. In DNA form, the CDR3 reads TGCAGTGCCCCCCGTCCCTGGGCCATGAACACTGAAGCTTTCTTT.

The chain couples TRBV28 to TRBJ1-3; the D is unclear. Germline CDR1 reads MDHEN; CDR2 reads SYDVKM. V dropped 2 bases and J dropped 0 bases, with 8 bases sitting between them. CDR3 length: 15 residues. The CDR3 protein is CASSLIVGSGNTIYF. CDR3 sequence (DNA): TGTGCCAGCAGTTTAATAGTGGGCTCTGGAAACACCATATATTTT.

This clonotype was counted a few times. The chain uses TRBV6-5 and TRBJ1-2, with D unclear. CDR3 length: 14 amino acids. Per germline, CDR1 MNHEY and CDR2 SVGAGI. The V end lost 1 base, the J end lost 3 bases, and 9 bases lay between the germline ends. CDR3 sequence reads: CASSYYPGDYGYTF. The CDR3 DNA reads TGTGCCAGCAGTTACTACCCTGGGGACTATGGCTACACCTTC.

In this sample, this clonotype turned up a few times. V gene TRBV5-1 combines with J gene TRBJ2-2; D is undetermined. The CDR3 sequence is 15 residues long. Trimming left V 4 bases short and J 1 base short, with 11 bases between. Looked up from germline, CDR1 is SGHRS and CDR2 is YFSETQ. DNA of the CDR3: TGCGCCAGCAGCCCGGCGCGGATGAACACCGGGGAGCTGTTTTTT. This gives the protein CASSPARMNTGELFF.